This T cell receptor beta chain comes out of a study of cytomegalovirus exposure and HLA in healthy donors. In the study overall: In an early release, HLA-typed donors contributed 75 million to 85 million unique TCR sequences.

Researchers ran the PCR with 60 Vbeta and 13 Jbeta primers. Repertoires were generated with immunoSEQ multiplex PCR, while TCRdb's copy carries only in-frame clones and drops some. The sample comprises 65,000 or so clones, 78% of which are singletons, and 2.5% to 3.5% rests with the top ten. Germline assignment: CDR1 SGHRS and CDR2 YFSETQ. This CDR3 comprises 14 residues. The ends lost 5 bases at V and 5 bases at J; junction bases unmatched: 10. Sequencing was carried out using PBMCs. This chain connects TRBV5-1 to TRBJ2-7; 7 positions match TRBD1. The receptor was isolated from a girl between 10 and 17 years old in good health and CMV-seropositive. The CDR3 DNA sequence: TGCGCCAGCAGTTTGACAGGGATAGGCAACGAGCAGTACTTC. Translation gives CASSLTGIGNEQYF.